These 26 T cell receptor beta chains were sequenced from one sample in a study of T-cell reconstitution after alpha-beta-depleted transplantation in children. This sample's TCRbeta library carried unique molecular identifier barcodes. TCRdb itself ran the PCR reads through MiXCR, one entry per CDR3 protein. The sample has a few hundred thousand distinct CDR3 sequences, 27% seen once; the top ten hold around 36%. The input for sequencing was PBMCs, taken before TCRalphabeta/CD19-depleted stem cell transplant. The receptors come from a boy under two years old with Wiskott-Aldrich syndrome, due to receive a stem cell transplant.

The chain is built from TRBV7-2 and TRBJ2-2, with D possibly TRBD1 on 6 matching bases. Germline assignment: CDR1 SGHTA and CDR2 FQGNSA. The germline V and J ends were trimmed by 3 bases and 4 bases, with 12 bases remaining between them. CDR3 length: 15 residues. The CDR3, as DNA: TGTGCCAGCAGCTTCGACAGGCTACGCACCGGGGAGCTGTTTTTT. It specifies CASSFDRLRTGELFF. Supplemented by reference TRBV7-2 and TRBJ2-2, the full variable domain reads GAGVSQSPSNKVTEKGKDVELRCDPISGHTALYWYRQSLGQGLEFLIYFQGNSAPDKSGLPSDRFSAERTGGSVSTLTIQRTQQEDSAVYLCASSFDRLRTGELFFGEGSRLTVL.

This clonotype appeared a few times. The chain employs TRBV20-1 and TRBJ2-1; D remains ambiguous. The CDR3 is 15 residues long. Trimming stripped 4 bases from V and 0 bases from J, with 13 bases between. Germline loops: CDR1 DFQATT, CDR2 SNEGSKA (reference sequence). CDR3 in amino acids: CSATIPLGSYNEQFF. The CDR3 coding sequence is TGCAGTGCTACCATTCCGCTCGGCTCCTACAATGAGCAGTTCTTC.

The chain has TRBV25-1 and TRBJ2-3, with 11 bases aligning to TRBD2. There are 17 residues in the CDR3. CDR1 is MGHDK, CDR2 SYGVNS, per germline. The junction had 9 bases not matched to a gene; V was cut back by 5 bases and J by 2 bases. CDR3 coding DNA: TGTGCCAGCAGTAGCTCTAGCGGGAGGATCCTCACAGATACGCAGTATTTT. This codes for CASSSSSGRILTDTQYF.

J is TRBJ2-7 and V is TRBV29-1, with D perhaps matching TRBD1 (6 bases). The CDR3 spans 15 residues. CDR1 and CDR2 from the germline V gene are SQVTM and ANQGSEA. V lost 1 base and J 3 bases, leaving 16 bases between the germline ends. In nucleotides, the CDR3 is TGCAGCGTTGAAGCGCGGGCAGGGGCTTTCTACGAGCAGTACTTC. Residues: CSVEARAGAFYEQYF.

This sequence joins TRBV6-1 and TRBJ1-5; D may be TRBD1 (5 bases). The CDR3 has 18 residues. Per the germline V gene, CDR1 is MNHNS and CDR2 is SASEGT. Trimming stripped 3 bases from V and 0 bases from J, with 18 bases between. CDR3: CASSDHPLTDHSNQPQHF. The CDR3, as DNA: TGTGCCAGCAGTGACCACCCACTGACAGATCATAGCAATCAGCCCCAGCATTTT.

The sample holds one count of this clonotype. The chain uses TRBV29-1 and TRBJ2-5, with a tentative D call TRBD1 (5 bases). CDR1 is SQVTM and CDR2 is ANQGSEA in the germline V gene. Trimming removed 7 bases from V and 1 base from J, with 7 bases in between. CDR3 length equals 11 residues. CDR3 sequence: CSATAQETQYF. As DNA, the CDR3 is TGCAGCGCGACAGCCCAAGAGACCCAGTACTTC. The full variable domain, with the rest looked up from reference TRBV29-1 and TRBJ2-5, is SAVISQKPSRDICQRGTSLTIQCQVDSQVTMMFWYRQQPGQSLTLIATANQGSEATYESGFVIDKFPISRPNLTFSTLTVSNMSPEDSSIYLCSATAQETQYFGPGTRLLVL.

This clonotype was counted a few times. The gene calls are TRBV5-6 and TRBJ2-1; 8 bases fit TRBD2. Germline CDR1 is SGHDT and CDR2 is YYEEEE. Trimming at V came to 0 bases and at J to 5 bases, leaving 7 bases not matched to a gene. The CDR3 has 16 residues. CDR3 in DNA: TGTGCCAGCAGCTTGGCCGGGACTAGACCAAACAATGAGCAGTTCTTC. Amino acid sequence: CASSLAGTRPNNEQFF. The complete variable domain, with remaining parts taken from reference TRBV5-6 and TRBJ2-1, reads DAGVTQSPTHLIKTRGQQVTLRCSPKSGHDTVSWYQQALGQGPQFIFQYYEEEERQRGNFPDRFSGHQFPNYSSELNVNALLLGDSALYLCASSLAGTRPNNEQFFGPGTRLTVL.

The CDR3 bases are TGCAGTGCTAGAGACCGACAGGGATTCCAGCCCCAGCATTTT. Residues: CSARDRQGFQPQHF. The chain employs TRBV20-1 and TRBJ1-5, with 7 positions matching TRBD1. Per germline, CDR1 DFQATT and CDR2 SNEGSKA (reference sequence). The CDR3 is 14 amino acids. Trimming cost V 0 bases and J 7 bases; bases outside gene matches: 6.

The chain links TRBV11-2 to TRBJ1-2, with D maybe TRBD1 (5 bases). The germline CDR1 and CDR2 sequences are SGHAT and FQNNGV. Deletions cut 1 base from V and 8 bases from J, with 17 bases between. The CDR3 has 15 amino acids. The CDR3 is CASSLGGERGGGYTF. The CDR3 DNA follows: TGTGCCAGCAGCTTAGGAGGGGAGCGGGGGGGAGGCTACACCTTC.

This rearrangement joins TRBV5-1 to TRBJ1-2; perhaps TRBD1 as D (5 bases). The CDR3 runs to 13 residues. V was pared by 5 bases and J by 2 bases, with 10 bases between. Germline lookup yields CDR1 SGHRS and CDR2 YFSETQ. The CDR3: CASRQASNYGYTF. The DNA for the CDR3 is TGCGCCAGCAGACAGGCCTCCAACTATGGCTACACCTTC.

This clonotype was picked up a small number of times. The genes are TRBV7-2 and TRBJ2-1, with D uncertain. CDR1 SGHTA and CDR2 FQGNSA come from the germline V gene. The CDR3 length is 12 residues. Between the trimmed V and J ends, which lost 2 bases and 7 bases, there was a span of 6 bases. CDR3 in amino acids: CASSLSQNEQFF. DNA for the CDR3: TGTGCCAGCAGCTTATCCCAGAATGAGCAGTTCTTC.

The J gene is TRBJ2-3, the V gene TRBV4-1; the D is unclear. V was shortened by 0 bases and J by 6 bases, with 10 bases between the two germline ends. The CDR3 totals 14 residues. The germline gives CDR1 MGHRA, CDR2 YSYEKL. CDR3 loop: CASSQDAGWDTQYF. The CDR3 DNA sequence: TGCGCCAGCAGCCAAGATGCCGGTTGGGATACGCAGTATTTT.

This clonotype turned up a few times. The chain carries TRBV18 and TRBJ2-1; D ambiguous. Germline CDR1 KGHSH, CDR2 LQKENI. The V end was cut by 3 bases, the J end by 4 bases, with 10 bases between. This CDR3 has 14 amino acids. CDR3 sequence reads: CASSPYRLYNEQFF. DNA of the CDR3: TGTGCCAGCTCACCTTATCGTTTGTACAATGAGCAGTTCTTC. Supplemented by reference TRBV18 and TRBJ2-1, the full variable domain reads NAGVMQNPRHLVRRRGQEARLRCSPMKGHSHVYWYRQLPEEGLKFMVYLQKENIIDESGMPKERFSAEFPKEGPSILRIQQVVRGDSAAYFCASSPYRLYNEQFFGPGTRLTVL.

The CDR3 loop reads CASTNRLSTDTQYF. The CDR3, as DNA: TGTGCCAGCACCAACAGGCTTAGCACAGATACGCAGTATTTT. The V gene is TRBV6-2 or TRBV6-3, the J gene TRBJ2-3; perhaps TRBD1 as D (5 bases). V dropped 7 bases and J dropped 0 bases, with 11 bases sitting between them. This CDR3 is built from 14 residues. CDR1 is MNHEY and CDR2 is SVGEGT in the germline V gene.

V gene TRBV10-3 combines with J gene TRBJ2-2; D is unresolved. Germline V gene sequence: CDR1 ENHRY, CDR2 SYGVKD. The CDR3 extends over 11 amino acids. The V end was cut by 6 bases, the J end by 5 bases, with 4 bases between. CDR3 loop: CAISGTGELFF. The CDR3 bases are TGTGCCATCAGCGGGACCGGGGAGCTGTTTTTT.

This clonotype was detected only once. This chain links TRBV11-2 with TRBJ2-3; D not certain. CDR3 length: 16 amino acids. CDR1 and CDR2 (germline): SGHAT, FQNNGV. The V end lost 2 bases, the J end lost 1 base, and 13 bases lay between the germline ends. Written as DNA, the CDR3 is TGTGCCAGCAGCTTAAAAACTCCGCTAGGCACAGATACGCAGTATTTT. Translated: CASSLKTPLGTDTQYF.

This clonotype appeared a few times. CDR3 coding DNA: TGTGCCAGCAGCTTAGGGGGACAGGGGAGGAATCAATATGGCTACACCTTC. Encoded protein: CASSLGGQGRNQYGYTF. The genes are TRBV7-6 and TRBJ1-2; 10 nucleotides align to TRBD1. J lost 5 bases, V lost 1 base, and 10 bases had no gene match. Germline CDR1 and CDR2: SGHVS and FNYEAQ. This CDR3 region has 17 residues.

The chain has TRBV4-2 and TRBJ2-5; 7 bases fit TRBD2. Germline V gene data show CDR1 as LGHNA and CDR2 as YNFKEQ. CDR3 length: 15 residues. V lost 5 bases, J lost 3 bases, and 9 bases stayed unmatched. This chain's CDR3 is CASSSSSGGEETQYF. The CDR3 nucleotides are TGTGCCAGCAGCTCATCATCGGGGGGAGAAGAGACCCAGTACTTC.

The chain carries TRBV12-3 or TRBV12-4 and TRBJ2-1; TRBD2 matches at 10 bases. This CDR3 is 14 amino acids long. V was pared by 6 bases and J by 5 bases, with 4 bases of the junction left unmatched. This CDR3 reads CASRPGLAHNEQFF. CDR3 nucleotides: TGTGCCAGCAGACCGGGACTAGCGCACAATGAGCAGTTCTTC.

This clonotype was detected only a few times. The CDR3 is CASSTLINTEAFF. The DNA of the CDR3 is TGTGCCAGTAGTACCCTGATCAACACTGAAGCTTTCTTT. The chain employs TRBV19 and TRBJ1-1, with D unclear. The CDR3 length is 13 residues. CDR1 LNHDA and CDR2 SQIVND come from the germline V gene (reference sequence). Trimming pared 4 bases from V and 2 bases from J, leaving 8 bases between. Full variable domain (remainder filled in from reference TRBV19 and TRBJ1-1): DGGITQSPKYLFRKEGQNVTLSCEQNLNHDAMYWYRQDPGQGLRLIYYSQIVNDFQKGDIAEGYSVSREKKESFPLTVTSAQKNPTAFYLCASSTLINTEAFFGQGTRLTVV.

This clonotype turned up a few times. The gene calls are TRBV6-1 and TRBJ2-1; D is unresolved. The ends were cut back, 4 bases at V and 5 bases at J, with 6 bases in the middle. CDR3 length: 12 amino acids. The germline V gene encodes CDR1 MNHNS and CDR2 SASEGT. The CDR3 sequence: CASSVTDNEQFF. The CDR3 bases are TGTGCCAGCAGTGTGACCGACAATGAGCAGTTCTTC.

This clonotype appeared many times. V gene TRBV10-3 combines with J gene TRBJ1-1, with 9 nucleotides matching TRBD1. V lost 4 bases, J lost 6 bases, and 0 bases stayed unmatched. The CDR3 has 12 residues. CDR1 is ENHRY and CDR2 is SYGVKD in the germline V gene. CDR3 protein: CAISGQGAEAFF. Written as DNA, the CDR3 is TGTGCCATCAGTGGACAGGGGGCTGAAGCTTTCTTT.

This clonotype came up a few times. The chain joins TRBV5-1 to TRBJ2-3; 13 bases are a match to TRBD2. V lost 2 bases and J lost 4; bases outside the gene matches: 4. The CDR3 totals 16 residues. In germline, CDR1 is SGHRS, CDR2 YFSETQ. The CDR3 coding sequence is TGCGCCAGCAGCTTTGGACTAGCGGGAGTGGCAGATACGCAGTATTTT. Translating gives CASSFGLAGVADTQYF.

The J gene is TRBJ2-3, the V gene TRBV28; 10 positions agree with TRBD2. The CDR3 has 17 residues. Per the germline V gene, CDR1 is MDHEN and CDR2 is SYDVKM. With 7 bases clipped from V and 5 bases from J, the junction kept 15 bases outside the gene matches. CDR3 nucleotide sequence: TGTGCCAGCACCTCCCGTACTAGCGGGAAAGTCATAGATACGCAGTATTTT. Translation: CASTSRTSGKVIDTQYF.

The CDR3, as DNA: TGTGCCAGCAGCCGAACAAACACAGATACGCAGTATTTT. Its protein product is CASSRTNTDTQYF. The rearrangement links TRBV7-3 to TRBJ2-3; no firm D call. The CDR3 contains 13 residues. V was cut by 5 bases and J by 2 bases, with 8 bases left in between. The germline V gene encodes CDR1 SGHTA and CDR2 FQGTGA.

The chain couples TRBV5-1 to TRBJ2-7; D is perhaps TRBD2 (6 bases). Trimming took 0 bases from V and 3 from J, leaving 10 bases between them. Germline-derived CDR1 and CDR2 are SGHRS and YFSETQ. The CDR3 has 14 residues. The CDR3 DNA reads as TGCGCCAGCAGCTTGGAGGTAGCGGTCTACGAGCAGTACTTC. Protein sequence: CASSLEVAVYEQYF.